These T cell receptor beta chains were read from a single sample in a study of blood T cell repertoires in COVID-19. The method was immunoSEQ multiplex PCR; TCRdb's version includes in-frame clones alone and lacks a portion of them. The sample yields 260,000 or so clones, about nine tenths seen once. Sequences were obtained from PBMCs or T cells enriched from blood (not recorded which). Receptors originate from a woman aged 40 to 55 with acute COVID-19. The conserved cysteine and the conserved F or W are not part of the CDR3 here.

CDR3aa: ASSLDRVGNTIY
j_gene: TRBJ1-3
len: 12
v_gene: TRBV18

CDR3aa: ASSSGQFINEKLF
j_gene: TRBJ1-4
len: 13
v_gene: TRBV7-9

CDR3aa: SVDRDRRSNYGYT
j_gene: TRBJ1-2
len: 13
v_gene: TRBV29-1

CDR3aa: ASRSTGADTQY
j_gene: TRBJ2-3
len: 11
v_gene: TRBV12-3/TRBV12-4

CDR3aa: ATRGQGVPGELF
j_gene: TRBJ2-2
len: 12
v_gene: TRBV24-1

CDR3aa: ASVAGESGQPQH
j_gene: TRBJ1-5
len: 12
v_gene: TRBV2

CDR3aa: ASSRTSNNEQF
j_gene: TRBJ2-1
len: 11
v_gene: TRBV2

CDR3aa: ASSLGSDGLPSYT
j_gene: TRBJ1-2
len: 13
v_gene: TRBV7-2

CDR3aa: ASSPGLAGGPSGELF
j_gene: TRBJ2-2
len: 15
v_gene: TRBV18

CDR3aa: AISSRQGSNEKLF
j_gene: TRBJ1-4
len: 13
v_gene: TRBV10-3

CDR3aa: ASSLKTGQLLFYGYT
j_gene: TRBJ1-2
len: 15
v_gene: TRBV27

CDR3aa: AIGGRGGNLIGYT
j_gene: TRBJ1-2
len: 13
v_gene: TRBV10-3

CDR3aa: ASRSRDSDEQF
j_gene: TRBJ2-1
len: 11
v_gene: TRBV28

CDR3aa: ASSLGSTSTDTQY
j_gene: TRBJ2-3
len: 13
v_gene: TRBV11-3

CDR3aa: ASSYSSVNQPQH
j_gene: TRBJ1-5
len: 12
v_gene: TRBV6-2/TRBV6-3

CDR3aa: ATSDPGLAGGNEQF
j_gene: TRBJ2-1
len: 14
v_gene: TRBV24-1

CDR3aa: ASSFGQGRAGELF
j_gene: TRBJ2-2
len: 13
v_gene: TRBV5-1

CDR3aa: AHIRGFTEAF
j_gene: TRBJ1-1
len: 10
v_gene: TRBV30

CDR3aa: ASSLARDRDYNEQF
j_gene: TRBJ2-1
len: 14
v_gene: TRBV5-1

CDR3aa: ASSLQGGDGNTIY
j_gene: TRBJ1-3
len: 13
v_gene: TRBV28

CDR3aa: ANRDNSGNTIY
j_gene: TRBJ1-3
len: 11
v_gene: TRBV12-3/TRBV12-4

CDR3aa: AHPNYGYT
j_gene: TRBJ1-2
len: 8
v_gene: TRBV3-1/TRBV3-2

CDR3aa: ASSQALSTDTQY
j_gene: TRBJ2-3
len: 12
v_gene: TRBV3-1/TRBV3-2

CDR3aa: ASSQVWHTKNQPQH
j_gene: TRBJ1-5
len: 14
v_gene: TRBV4-3

CDR3aa: ASRPMGQDEQY
j_gene: TRBJ2-7
len: 11
v_gene: TRBV28

CDR3aa: ASSSQGAGQPQH
j_gene: TRBJ1-5
len: 12
v_gene: TRBV7-9

CDR3aa: ASSPGQTDTQY
j_gene: TRBJ2-3
len: 11
v_gene: TRBV7-9

CDR3aa: ASSLVLYEQY
j_gene: TRBJ2-7
len: 10
v_gene: TRBV13

CDR3aa: ASSPYGTSGYNEQF
j_gene: TRBJ2-1
len: 14
v_gene: TRBV28

CDR3aa: ASSQGSSSETQY
j_gene: TRBJ2-5
len: 12
v_gene: TRBV3-1/TRBV3-2

CDR3aa: ASSFQGSANEKLF
j_gene: TRBJ1-4
len: 13
v_gene: TRBV5-1

CDR3aa: ASSLVRTGEPLH
j_gene: TRBJ1-6
len: 12
v_gene: TRBV7-9

CDR3aa: ASSVGQDYEQY
j_gene: TRBJ2-7
len: 11
v_gene: TRBV9

CDR3aa: ASSLSVEQF
j_gene: TRBJ2-1
len: 9
v_gene: TRBV5-1

CDR3aa: ASSRRVAGGQETQY
j_gene: TRBJ2-5
len: 14
v_gene: TRBV27

CDR3aa: ASSYIGTGGPMGANVLT
j_gene: TRBJ2-6
len: 17
v_gene: TRBV27

CDR3aa: ASSLSPSSYNSPLH
j_gene: TRBJ1-6
len: 14
v_gene: TRBV4-1

CDR3aa: ASSISVNTEAF
j_gene: TRBJ1-1
len: 11
v_gene: TRBV19

CDR3aa: ASSSPGQSDTQY
j_gene: TRBJ2-3
len: 12
v_gene: TRBV28

CDR3aa: ASSISTSGVYNEQF
j_gene: TRBJ2-1
len: 14
v_gene: TRBV21-1

CDR3aa: ASSETGVGRQPQH
j_gene: TRBJ1-5
len: 13
v_gene: TRBV19

CDR3aa: ATTPGGANTEAF
j_gene: TRBJ1-1
len: 12
v_gene: TRBV6-5

CDR3aa: ASSLGQGNYGYT
j_gene: TRBJ1-2
len: 12
v_gene: TRBV7-6

CDR3aa: ASSNESSNQPQH
j_gene: TRBJ1-5
len: 12
v_gene: TRBV21-1

CDR3aa: ASSQGGERGYT
j_gene: TRBJ1-2
len: 11
v_gene: TRBV3-1/TRBV3-2

CDR3aa: ASSETPGQDTQY
j_gene: TRBJ2-3
len: 12
v_gene: TRBV5-1

CDR3aa: SVRAGVNSPLH
j_gene: TRBJ1-6
len: 11
v_gene: TRBV29-1

CDR3aa: ASSPIGQTYNEQF
j_gene: TRBJ2-1
len: 13
v_gene: TRBV18

CDR3aa: AWASSTFTPYGYT
j_gene: TRBJ1-2
len: 13
v_gene: TRBV30

CDR3aa: ASSSSDSGNTDTQY
j_gene: TRBJ2-3
len: 14
v_gene: TRBV7-3

CDR3aa: ASRNSVWDSSYEQY
j_gene: TRBJ2-7
len: 14
v_gene: TRBV28

CDR3aa: AIRTGGEETQY
j_gene: TRBJ2-5
len: 11
v_gene: TRBV10-3